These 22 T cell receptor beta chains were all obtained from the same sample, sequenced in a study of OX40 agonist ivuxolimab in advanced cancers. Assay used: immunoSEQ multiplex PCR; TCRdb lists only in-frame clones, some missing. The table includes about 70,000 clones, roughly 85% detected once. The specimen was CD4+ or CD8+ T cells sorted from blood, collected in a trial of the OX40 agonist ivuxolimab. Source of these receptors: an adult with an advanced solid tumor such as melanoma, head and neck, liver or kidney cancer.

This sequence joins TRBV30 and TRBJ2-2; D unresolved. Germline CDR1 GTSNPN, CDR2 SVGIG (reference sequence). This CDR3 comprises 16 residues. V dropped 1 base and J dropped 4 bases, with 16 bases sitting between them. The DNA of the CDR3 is TGTGCCTGGAGTGCCGGACGGCGTGGTAGCACCGGGGAGCTGTTTTTT. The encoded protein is CAWSAGRRGSTGELFF.

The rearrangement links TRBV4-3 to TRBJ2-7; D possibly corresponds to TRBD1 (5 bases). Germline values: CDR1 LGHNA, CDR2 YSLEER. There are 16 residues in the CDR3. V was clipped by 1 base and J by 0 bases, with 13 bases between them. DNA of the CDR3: TGCGCCAGCAGCCAAGCAGGGCCTTTTTCCTCCTACGAGCAGTACTTC. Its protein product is CASSQAGPFSSYEQYF.

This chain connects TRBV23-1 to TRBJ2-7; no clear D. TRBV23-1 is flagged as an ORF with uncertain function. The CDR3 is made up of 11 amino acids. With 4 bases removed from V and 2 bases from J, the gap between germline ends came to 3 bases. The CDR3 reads CASSPAYEQYV. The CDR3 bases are TGCGCCAGCAGTCCCGCCTACGAGCAGTACGTC.

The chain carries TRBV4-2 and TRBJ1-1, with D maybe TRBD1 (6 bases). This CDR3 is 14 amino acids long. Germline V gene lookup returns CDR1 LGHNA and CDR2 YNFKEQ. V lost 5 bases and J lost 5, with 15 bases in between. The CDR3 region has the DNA TGTGCCAGCAGCTCTGGACAGTTCGGGACTGAAGCTTTCTTT. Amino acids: CASSSGQFGTEAFF.

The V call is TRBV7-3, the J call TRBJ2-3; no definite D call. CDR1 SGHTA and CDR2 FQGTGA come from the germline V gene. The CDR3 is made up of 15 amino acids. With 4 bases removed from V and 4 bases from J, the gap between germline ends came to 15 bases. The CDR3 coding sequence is TGTGCCAGCAGCTCGGGCCCGGTTAGGGCAGATACGCAGTATTTT. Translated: CASSSGPVRADTQYF.

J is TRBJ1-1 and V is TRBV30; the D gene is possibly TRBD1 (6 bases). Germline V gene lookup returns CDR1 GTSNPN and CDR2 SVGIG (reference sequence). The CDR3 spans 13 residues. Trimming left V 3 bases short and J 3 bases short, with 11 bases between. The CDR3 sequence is CAWSRGLDTEAFF. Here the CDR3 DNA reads TGTGCCTGGAGCAGGGGCCTGGACACTGAAGCTTTCTTT. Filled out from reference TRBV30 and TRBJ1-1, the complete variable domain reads SQTIHQWPATLVQPVGSPLSLECTVEGTSNPNLYWYRQAAGRGLQLLFYSVGIGQISSEVPQNLSASRPQDRQFILSSKKLLLSDSGFYLCAWSRGLDTEAFFGQGTRLTVV.

The CDR3, as DNA: TGTGCCAGCAGGCCCGGGGGGCAGGGCTATGGCTACACCTTC. It is translated as CASRPGGQGYGYTF. The chain employs TRBV6-6 and TRBJ1-2; TRBD1 is a possible D gene (6 bases). CDR1 is MNHNY and CDR2 is SVGAGI in the germline V gene (reference sequence). V lost 6 bases, J lost 4 bases, and 15 bases lay in between. This CDR3 comprises 14 residues.

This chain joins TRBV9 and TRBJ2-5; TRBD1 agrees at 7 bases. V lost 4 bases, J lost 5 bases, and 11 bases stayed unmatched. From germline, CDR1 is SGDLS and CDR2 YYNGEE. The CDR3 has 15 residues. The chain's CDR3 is CASSPPAGGGETQYF. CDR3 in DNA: TGTGCCAGCAGCCCCCCGGCAGGGGGTGGCGAGACCCAGTACTTC.

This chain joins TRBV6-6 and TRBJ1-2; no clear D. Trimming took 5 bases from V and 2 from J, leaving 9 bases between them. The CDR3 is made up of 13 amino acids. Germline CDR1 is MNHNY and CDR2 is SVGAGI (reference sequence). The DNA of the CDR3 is TGTGCCAGCAGTCCTGACGGGAACTATGGCTACACCTTC. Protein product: CASSPDGNYGYTF.

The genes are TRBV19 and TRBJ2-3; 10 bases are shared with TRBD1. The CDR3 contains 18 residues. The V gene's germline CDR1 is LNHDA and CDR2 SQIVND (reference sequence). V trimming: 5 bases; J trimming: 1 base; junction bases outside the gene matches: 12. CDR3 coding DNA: TGTGCCAGTAGTTCACCCCGGGGACAGGGGCGAGGCACAGATACGCAGTATTTT. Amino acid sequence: CASSSPRGQGRGTDTQYF.

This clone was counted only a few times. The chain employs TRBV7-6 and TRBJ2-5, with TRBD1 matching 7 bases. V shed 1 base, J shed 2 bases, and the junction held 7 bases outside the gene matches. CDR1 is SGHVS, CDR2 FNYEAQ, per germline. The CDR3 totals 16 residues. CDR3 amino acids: CASSLEVPGQQETQYF. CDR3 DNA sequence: TGTGCCAGCAGCTTAGAGGTTCCGGGACAGCAAGAGACCCAGTACTTC.

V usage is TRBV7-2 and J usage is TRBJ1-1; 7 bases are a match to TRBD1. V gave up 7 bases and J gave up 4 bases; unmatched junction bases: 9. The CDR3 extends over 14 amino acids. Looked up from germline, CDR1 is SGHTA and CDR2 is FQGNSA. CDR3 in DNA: TGTGCCAGCATCAAGGGGCAGGGGGGCACTGAAGCTTTCTTT. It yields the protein CASIKGQGGTEAFF.

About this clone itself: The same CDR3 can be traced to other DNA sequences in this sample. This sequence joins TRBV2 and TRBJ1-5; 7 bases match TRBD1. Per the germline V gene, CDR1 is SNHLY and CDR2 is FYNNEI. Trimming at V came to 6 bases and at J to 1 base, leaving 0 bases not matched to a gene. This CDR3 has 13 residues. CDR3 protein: CASRGQSNQPQHF. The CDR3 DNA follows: TGTGCCAGCAGGGGACAGAGCAATCAGCCCCAGCATTTT.

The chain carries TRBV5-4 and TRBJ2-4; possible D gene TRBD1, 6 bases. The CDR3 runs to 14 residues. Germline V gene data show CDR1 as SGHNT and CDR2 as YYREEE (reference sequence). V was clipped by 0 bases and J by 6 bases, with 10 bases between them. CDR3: CASSLEAGVNIQYF. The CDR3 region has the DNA TGTGCCAGCAGCTTGGAGGCAGGGGTAAACATTCAGTACTTC.

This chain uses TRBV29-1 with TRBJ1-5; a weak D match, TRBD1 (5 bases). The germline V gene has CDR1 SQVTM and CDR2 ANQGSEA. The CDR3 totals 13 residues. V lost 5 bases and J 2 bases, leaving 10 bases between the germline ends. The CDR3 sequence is CSVRGGGNQPQHF. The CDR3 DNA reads TGCAGCGTTCGGGGCGGGGGCAATCAGCCCCAGCATTTT.

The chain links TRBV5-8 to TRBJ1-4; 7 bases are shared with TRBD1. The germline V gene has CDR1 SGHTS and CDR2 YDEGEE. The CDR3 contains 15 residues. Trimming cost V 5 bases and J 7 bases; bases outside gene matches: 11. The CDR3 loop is CASRPYTGAGEKLFF. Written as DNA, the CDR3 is TGTGCCAGCAGGCCTTACACAGGGGCCGGTGAAAAACTGTTTTTT.

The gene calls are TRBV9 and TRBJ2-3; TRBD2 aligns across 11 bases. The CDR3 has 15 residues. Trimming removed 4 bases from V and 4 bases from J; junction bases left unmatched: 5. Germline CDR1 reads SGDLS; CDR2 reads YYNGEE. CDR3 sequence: CASSRTSGLADTQYF. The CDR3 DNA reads TGTGCCAGCAGCCGGACTAGCGGGCTTGCAGATACGCAGTATTTT.

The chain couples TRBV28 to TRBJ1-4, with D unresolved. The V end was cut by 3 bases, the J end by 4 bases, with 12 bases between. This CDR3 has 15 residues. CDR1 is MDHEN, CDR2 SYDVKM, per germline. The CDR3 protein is CASSFVWQNNEKLFF. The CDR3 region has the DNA TGTGCCAGCAGTTTTGTGTGGCAGAATAATGAAAAACTGTTTTTT.

The CDR3 nucleotides read TGTGCCAGCAGTTACCTGGGACAAGAGAACTATGGCTACACCTTC. Translated: CASSYLGQENYGYTF. The V and J genes are TRBV6-5 and TRBJ1-2; possibly TRBD1 for D (6 bases). Germline V gene data show CDR1 as MNHEY and CDR2 as SVGAGI. Deletions cut 2 bases from V and 2 bases from J, with 12 bases between. The CDR3 runs to 15 residues.

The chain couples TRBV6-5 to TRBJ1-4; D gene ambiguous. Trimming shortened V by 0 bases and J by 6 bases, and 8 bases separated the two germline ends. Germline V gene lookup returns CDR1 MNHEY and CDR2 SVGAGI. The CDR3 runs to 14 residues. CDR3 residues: CASSYSGSDEKLFF. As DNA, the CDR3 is TGTGCCAGCAGTTACTCCGGGAGTGATGAAAAACTGTTTTTT.

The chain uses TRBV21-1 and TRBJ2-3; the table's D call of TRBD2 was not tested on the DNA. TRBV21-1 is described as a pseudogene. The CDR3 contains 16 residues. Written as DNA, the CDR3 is TGTGCCAGCAGCAAAGCCGGGAGAAGGGGCACAGATACGCAGTATTTT. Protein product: CASSKAGRRGTDTQYF.

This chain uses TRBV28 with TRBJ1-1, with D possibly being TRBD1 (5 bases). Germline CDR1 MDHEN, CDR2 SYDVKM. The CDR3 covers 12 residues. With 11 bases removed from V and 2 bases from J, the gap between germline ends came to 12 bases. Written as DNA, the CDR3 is TGTGCCGCCAGGGCAGCCAACACTGAAGCTTTCTTT. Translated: CAARAANTEAFF.